A single T cell receptor beta chain is shown here with its context. The data originate from a study of blood T cell repertoires in COVID-19. Authors' analysis steps: Amplification from reference gene primers served as the basis for estimated nucleated cell counts. Libraries were prepared by immunoSEQ multiplex PCR; TCRdb keeps only in-frame clonotypes and omits some of them. The V and J calls and clone size are taken from that table; D and trimming were inferred from the DNA. Counted here are approximately 300,000 clones, around four fifths occurring once; the ten biggest clones make up about 1.2%. The CDR3 contains 15 residues. The V gene's germline CDR1 is LNHNV and CDR2 YYDKDF (reference sequence). Trimming took 5 bases from V and 5 from J, leaving 16 bases between them.

This TCR was recovered from a woman aged 50 to 60 with acute or convalescent COVID-19. V usage is TRBV15 and J usage is TRBJ2-1, with D possibly TRBD1 on 5 matching bases. Sequencing was done on a sample of peripheral blood. This CDR3 reads CATSGHRKQDNEQFF. DNA of the CDR3: TGTGCCACCAGCGGACACCGTAAACAGGACAATGAGCAGTTCTTC.